The 7 T cell receptor beta chains in this list originate from one sample, sequenced in a study of blood T cell repertoires in COVID-19. Measured with immunoSEQ multiplex PCR; TCRdb has only the in-frame clones, and not every one. The sample holds some 190,000 clones, more than 70% seen once. Sample: peripheral blood. The source is a woman in her sixties with acute or convalescent COVID-19.

DNA of the CDR3: TGTGCCATAGCCCAGGTTATTTACACTGAAGCTTTCTTT. Translating it yields CAIAQVIYTEAFF. The chain has TRBV10-3 and TRBJ1-1; D gene uncertain. Trimming took 9 bases from V and 3 from J, leaving 14 bases between them. The CDR3 is made up of 13 amino acids. Germline CDR1 ENHRY, CDR2 SYGVKD.

The rearrangement joins TRBV9 to TRBJ1-2, with unresolved D. Trimming took 0 bases from V and 1 from J, leaving 7 bases between them. Germline CDR1 reads SGDLS; CDR2 reads YYNGEE. This CDR3 has 14 amino acids. The CDR3 here is CASSVVSDNYGYTF. The CDR3, as DNA: TGTGCCAGCAGCGTAGTATCAGATAACTATGGCTACACCTTC.

V and J are TRBV10-1 and TRBJ2-5; D call uncertain. Germline CDR1 and CDR2: WNHNN and SYGVQD (reference sequence). The germline V and J ends were trimmed by 0 bases and 7 bases, with 9 bases remaining between them. The CDR3 runs 13 residues. The CDR3 nucleotides read TGCGCCAGCAGTGAGTCGAGGTCTGGGACCCAGTACTTC. This encodes CASSESRSGTQYF.

Regarding this clone: The same CDR3 is also encoded by other DNA sequences in this sample. This chain links TRBV2 with TRBJ1-1, with a possible D match to TRBD1 (6 bases). V lost 3 bases and J lost 5, with 13 bases in between. The CDR3 length is 14 residues. Germline loops: CDR1 SNHLY, CDR2 FYNNEI. The CDR3 sequence is CASSDRGLGTEAFF. The CDR3 bases are TGTGCCAGCAGTGACAGGGGATTAGGAACTGAAGCTTTCTTT.

J is TRBJ2-1 and V is TRBV3-1 (or the pseudogene TRBV3-2), with a possible D match to TRBD1 (5 bases). Germline lookup yields CDR1 LGHDT and CDR2 YNNKEL (reference sequence). Trimming took 3 bases from V and 13 from J, leaving 22 bases between them. This CDR3 spans 15 amino acids. CDR3 residues: CASSHTGTITESQFF. The CDR3 DNA follows: TGTGCCAGCAGCCATACAGGCACAATCACGGAATCCCAGTTCTTC.

The V and J genes are TRBV6-5 and TRBJ1-1, with TRBD1 matching over 7 bases. CDR1 is MNHEY, CDR2 SVGAGI, per germline. Germline trimming cut 4 bases from V and 2 bases from J; bases unmatched to any gene: 4. CDR3 length equals 14 residues. CDR3 sequence reads: CASSLGQANTEAFF. CDR3 in DNA: TGTGCCAGCAGTTTAGGACAGGCTAACACTGAAGCTTTCTTT.

The chain couples TRBV5-1 to TRBJ2-2, with 7 bases that match TRBD1. Germline values: CDR1 SGHRS, CDR2 YFSETQ. CDR3 length equals 13 residues. V lost 4 bases, J lost 5 bases, and 2 bases stayed unmatched. The chain's CDR3 is CASSDRVTGELFF. CDR3 in DNA: TGCGCCAGCAGCGACAGGGTAACCGGGGAGCTGTTTTTT.